This T cell receptor (beta chain) was profiled in a study of cytomegalovirus exposure and HLA in healthy donors. Study results and caveats: Clonal expansion, a later analysis showed, was greater in HLA-associated TCR beta chains than in equally common others.

Both 60 Vbeta primers and 13 Jbeta primers went into the PCR. Sequencing used immunoSEQ multiplex PCR; TCRdb keeps in-frame clones, though not all of them. The sample has 150,000 to 180,000 clones, roughly 74% seen once. Germline V gene lookup returns CDR1 SGHTA and CDR2 FQGNSA. J lost 4 bases, V lost 5 bases, and 3 bases had no gene match. The CDR3 extends over 13 amino acids. Concerning this clone: Its antigen is as yet unknown.

Sequenced: PBMCs. The rearrangement uses TRBV7-2 and TRBJ1-1, with 8 bases identical to TRBD1. This TCR came from a man between 18 and 29 years old in good health and CMV-seronegative. The CDR3 DNA reads as TGTGCCAGCAGCACGACAGGGGTCACTGAAGCTTTCTTT. Translated, it gives CASSTTGVTEAFF.